The rows below give T cell receptor beta chains drawn from one sample of a study of cytomegalovirus exposure and HLA in healthy donors. Produced via immunoSEQ multiplex PCR; TCRdb's table is partial and in-frame only. Of 95,000 to 150,000 clones listed, roughly 17% are singletons. Specimen: PBMCs. These receptors were obtained from a female donor in good health and CMV-seropositive. The CDR3 runs from the conserved cysteine through the conserved F or W. The D gene is left open where the match is weak.

cdr3_aa	v_call	j_call	d_call
CSVVGDRQETQYF	TRBV29-1	TRBJ2-5	TRBD1
CASSQVIGQQETQYF	TRBV4-1	TRBJ2-5	-
CASSKDRRGVTEAFF	TRBV19	TRBJ1-1	-
CASSQDYGTENYGYTF	TRBV4-3	TRBJ1-2	TRBD1
CASSLSRGSNQPQHF	TRBV5-6	TRBJ1-5	-
CASSFRGSSVFTF	TRBV5-8	TRBJ1-2	-
CASRTTSGGYEQYF	TRBV6-5	TRBJ2-7	TRBD2
CASSRRSSGTGGYNEQFF	TRBV4-1	TRBJ2-1	TRBD1
CASSYSIGQPYGYTF	TRBV6-5	TRBJ1-2	-
CASSQDGFGGYDTEAFF	TRBV4-3	TRBJ1-1	-
CASSQDLAGTNEQFF	TRBV4-2	TRBJ2-1	TRBD2
CASSQDGLAGGGFYNEQFF	TRBV4-1	TRBJ2-1	TRBD2
CAISAQSGEKLFF	TRBV10-3	TRBJ1-4	-
CASSTLAGGMIRGAPNFF	TRBV5-1	TRBJ2-1	TRBD2
CASSFSRQPGEKLFF	TRBV7-9	TRBJ1-4	-
CATSRDTGVLGYTF	TRBV15	TRBJ1-2	TRBD1
CASSQVTGGAETQYF	TRBV4-3	TRBJ2-5	TRBD1
CASSHTGVSYEQYF	TRBV4-1	TRBJ2-7	TRBD1
CASSGVVTEGAGETQYF	TRBV5-6	TRBJ2-5	TRBD1
CAWSVGRAGTDTQYF	TRBV30	TRBJ2-3	-
CASRWLTGSYEQYF	TRBV4-1	TRBJ2-7	-
CASLDSSNQPQHF	TRBV21-1	TRBJ1-5	-
CAWSVTSGRTTPYEQYF	TRBV30	TRBJ2-7	TRBD2
CAWGGRDRANVLTF	TRBV30	TRBJ2-6	-
CAWSVQGGQPQHF	TRBV30	TRBJ1-5	-
CSVQESIGGEQYF	TRBV29-1	TRBJ2-7	-
CASRWTGVTDTQYF	TRBV28	TRBJ2-3	TRBD1
CASSQDWQGGDEQYF	TRBV4-3	TRBJ2-7	-
CASSGDRGFYQPQHF	TRBV6-1	TRBJ1-5	TRBD1
CSVSLAGGRGEQFF	TRBV29-1	TRBJ2-1	TRBD2
CASSQDRNNSPLHF	TRBV18	TRBJ1-6	-
CASSLALGGQETQYF	TRBV7-9	TRBJ2-5	TRBD2
CASFGGEPLEQYF	TRBV6-5	TRBJ2-7	-
CASSVSGGNYEQYF	TRBV6-1	TRBJ2-7	TRBD2
CASTPRPLLAGGPGSYEQYF	TRBV27	TRBJ2-7	TRBD2
CASSLGRTSGGEETQYF	TRBV5-1	TRBJ2-5	TRBD2
CATSGGLAGEYGWEETQYF	TRBV15	TRBJ2-5	TRBD2
CASSEYGQGLNYGYTF	TRBV6-1	TRBJ1-2	TRBD1
CASRPGNSYNEQFF	TRBV19	TRBJ2-1	-
CASSVTGIREQYF	TRBV28	TRBJ2-7	-
CSVGYGDEQYF	TRBV29-1	TRBJ2-7	-
CASSFGPPGQGARENTF	TRBV7-8	TRBJ1-2	TRBD1